The 14 T cell receptor beta chains below were found in one sample sequenced in a study of shared clonotypes between healthy human individuals. Using immunoSEQ multiplex PCR, the repertoire was profiled, and TCRdb retains in-frame clones only, with some absent. The sample has roughly 590,000 clones, about 95% seen once. CD8 cells classed as naive were CD45RO-negative and positively selected for CCR7, excluding terminally differentiated effector memory CD45RA+ cells. The sample was naive CD8+ T cells sorted from blood. These receptors originate from a woman aged 25 to 45 in good health.

This rearrangement joins TRBV7-6 to TRBJ2-1, with 7 bases that match TRBD2. In germline, CDR1 is SGHVS, CDR2 FNYEAQ. With V trimmed by 1 base and J by 2 bases, 5 bases remained unmatched. The CDR3 sequence is 16 residues long. Written as DNA, the CDR3 is TGTGCCAGCAGCTTAGACGGGGAGGGGCCCTACAATGAGCAGTTCTTC. Its translation is CASSLDGEGPYNEQFF.

The chain is built from TRBV19 and TRBJ1-3; D may be TRBD1 (5 bases). Germline CDR1 reads LNHDA; CDR2 reads SQIVND (reference sequence). The V end was cut by 5 bases, the J end by 9 bases, with 17 bases between. This CDR3 comprises 14 residues. This CDR3 is CASSPGVLGVTIYF. DNA for the CDR3: TGTGCCAGTAGTCCCGGCGTATTGGGGGTCACCATATATTTT.

V is TRBV13 and J is TRBJ2-5; 9 nucleotides match TRBD2. The CDR3 has 19 residues. V dropped 1 base and J dropped 7; count of bases not matched to a gene: 19. In germline, CDR1 is PRHDT, CDR2 FYEKMQ (reference sequence). The CDR3 nucleotides are TGTGCCAGCAGCTTAGATCGTCTCCGGACTAGCGAGAACGGGGGGACCCAGTACTTC. Residues: CASSLDRLRTSENGGTQYF.

The chain carries TRBV10-1 and TRBJ2-1, with 9 bases lining up with TRBD2. Germline V CDR1 and CDR2: WNHNN, SYGVQD (reference sequence). Trimming removed 3 bases from V and 10 bases from J; junction bases left unmatched: 13. CDR3 length: 16 residues. Here the CDR3 DNA reads TGCGCCAGCAGTGACCCAGCGGGGTTAGCGGGAGACGAGCAGTTCTTC. Encoded protein: CASSDPAGLAGDEQFF.

J is TRBJ2-7 and V is TRBV27; maybe TRBD1 (6 bases). The CDR3 totals 13 residues. The germline V gene has CDR1 MNHEY and CDR2 SMNVEV (reference sequence). V lost 9 bases to trimming and J lost 2 bases, with 14 bases between them. The CDR3 DNA reads as TGTGCCAGTGGGCAGGGACACCCCTACGAGCAGTACTTC. Translating gives CASGQGHPYEQYF.

This clone was counted a single time. In nucleotides, the CDR3 is TGTGCCAGCAGCTCGACAGGCGGGGAGCTGTTTTTT. Translated, it gives CASSSTGGELFF. The chain uses TRBV13 and TRBJ2-2, with D possibly matching TRBD1 (6 bases). Germline V lookup: CDR1 PRHDT, CDR2 FYEKMQ (reference sequence). The CDR3 loop spans 12 amino acids. Trimming took off 4 bases at V and 7 bases at J, with 7 bases between the two ends. Using reference TRBV13 and TRBJ2-2 for the parts outside the CDR3, the full variable domain is AAGVIQSPRHLIKEKRETATLKCYPIPRHDTVYWYQQGPGQDPQFLISFYEKMQSDKGSIPDRFSAQQFSDYHSELNMSSLELGDSALYFCASSSTGGELFFGEGSRLTVL.

This chain uses TRBV27 with TRBJ2-1; a weak D match, TRBD2 (5 bases). In germline, CDR1 is MNHEY, CDR2 SMNVEV (reference sequence). The CDR3 loop spans 16 amino acids. V was clipped by 6 bases and J by 2 bases, with 17 bases between them. CDR3 sequence (DNA): TGTGCCAGCAGCGTAACTCCGGGAAGCGCCTACAATGAGCAGTTCTTC. It translates to CASSVTPGSAYNEQFF.

V usage is TRBV25-1 and J usage is TRBJ2-1; D is possibly TRBD2 (5 bases). V was clipped by 4 bases and J by 10 bases, with 8 bases between them. Germline CDR1 MGHDK, CDR2 SYGVNS. CDR3 length: 11 amino acids. The CDR3 is CASSAGIEQFF. In nucleotides, the CDR3 is TGTGCCAGCAGTGCGGGGATCGAGCAGTTCTTC.

This clone appeared once. The chain carries TRBV19 and TRBJ2-3, with 7 bases aligning to TRBD2. Germline trimming cut 10 bases from V and 2 bases from J; bases unmatched to any gene: 12. Germline lookup yields CDR1 LNHDA and CDR2 SQIVND (reference sequence). The CDR3 runs 15 residues. This CDR3 reads CATTRGDFDTDTQYF. CDR3 in DNA: TGTGCCACCACCCGGGGGGATTTCGACACAGATACGCAGTATTTT.

The genes are TRBV6-1 and TRBJ1-2; 7 positions agree with TRBD1. CDR3 size: 14 residues. J was trimmed by 4 bases and V by 0 bases; bases with no gene match: 2. Germline lookup yields CDR1 MNHNS and CDR2 SASEGT. For the CDR3, the DNA is TGTGCCAGCAGTGAAGCGTGGGACAGCTATGGCTACACCTTC. It specifies CASSEAWDSYGYTF.

CDR3 loop: CASSEAQGETYGYTF. CDR3 nucleotide sequence: TGTGCCAGCAGTGAAGCACAGGGAGAGACCTATGGCTACACCTTC. The chain uses TRBV2 and TRBJ1-2; a possible D gene is TRBD1 (6 bases). CDR1 is SNHLY and CDR2 is FYNNEI in the germline V gene. This CDR3 is built from 15 residues. Trimming took off 0 bases at V and 4 bases at J, with 12 bases between the two ends.

The chain combines TRBV7-3 with TRBJ2-1; 7 nucleotides match TRBD2. V lost 5 bases and J lost 9; bases outside the gene matches: 13. This CDR3 comprises 15 residues. Germline CDR1 reads SGHTA; CDR2 reads FQGTGA. CDR3 residues: CASSPRVGAGSEQFF. CDR3 DNA: TGTGCCAGCAGCCCCAGGGTTGGAGCGGGAAGTGAGCAGTTCTTC.

V usage is TRBV19 and J usage is TRBJ1-1; D is uncertain. V dropped 5 bases and J dropped 5 bases, with 18 bases sitting between them. The CDR3 length is 15 residues. The germline gives CDR1 LNHDA, CDR2 SQIVND (reference sequence). The CDR3 loop reads CASSPSKWSRTEAFF. The CDR3 bases are TGTGCCAGTAGTCCGTCGAAGTGGTCGAGGACTGAAGCTTTCTTT.

V is TRBV9 and J is TRBJ2-7; D is unresolved. Germline assignment: CDR1 SGDLS and CDR2 YYNGEE. CDR3 length: 14 residues. The V gene lost 0 bases and the J gene lost 2 bases, with 9 bases spanning the gap. CDR3 sequence: CASSVGFSAYEQYF. The CDR3 region has the DNA TGTGCCAGCAGCGTAGGATTCAGCGCCTACGAGCAGTACTTC.